This T cell receptor (beta chain) was observed in a study of blood T cell repertoires in COVID-19. Trimming stripped 4 bases from V and 1 base from J, with 21 bases between. The length of the CDR3 is 17 residues. The germline CDR1 and CDR2 sequences are SGHKS and YYEKEE (reference sequence). The repertoire was sequenced with immunoSEQ multiplex PCR; TCRdb's copy has only in-frame clones and lacks some. The table records approximately 340,000 clones, approximately 89% of them present only once. The chain employs TRBV5-5 and TRBJ2-7, with D possibly TRBD1 on 6 matching bases. The TCR was taken from a woman between 40 and 50 years old who had been exposed to COVID-19. Sequencing was carried out using PBMCs or T cells enriched from blood (not recorded which). CDR3 sequence (DNA): TGTGCCAGCAGCGGGGGCCTCAGGGCCGCTCCTTCCTACGAGCAGTACTTC. This gives the protein CASSGGLRAAPSYEQYF.